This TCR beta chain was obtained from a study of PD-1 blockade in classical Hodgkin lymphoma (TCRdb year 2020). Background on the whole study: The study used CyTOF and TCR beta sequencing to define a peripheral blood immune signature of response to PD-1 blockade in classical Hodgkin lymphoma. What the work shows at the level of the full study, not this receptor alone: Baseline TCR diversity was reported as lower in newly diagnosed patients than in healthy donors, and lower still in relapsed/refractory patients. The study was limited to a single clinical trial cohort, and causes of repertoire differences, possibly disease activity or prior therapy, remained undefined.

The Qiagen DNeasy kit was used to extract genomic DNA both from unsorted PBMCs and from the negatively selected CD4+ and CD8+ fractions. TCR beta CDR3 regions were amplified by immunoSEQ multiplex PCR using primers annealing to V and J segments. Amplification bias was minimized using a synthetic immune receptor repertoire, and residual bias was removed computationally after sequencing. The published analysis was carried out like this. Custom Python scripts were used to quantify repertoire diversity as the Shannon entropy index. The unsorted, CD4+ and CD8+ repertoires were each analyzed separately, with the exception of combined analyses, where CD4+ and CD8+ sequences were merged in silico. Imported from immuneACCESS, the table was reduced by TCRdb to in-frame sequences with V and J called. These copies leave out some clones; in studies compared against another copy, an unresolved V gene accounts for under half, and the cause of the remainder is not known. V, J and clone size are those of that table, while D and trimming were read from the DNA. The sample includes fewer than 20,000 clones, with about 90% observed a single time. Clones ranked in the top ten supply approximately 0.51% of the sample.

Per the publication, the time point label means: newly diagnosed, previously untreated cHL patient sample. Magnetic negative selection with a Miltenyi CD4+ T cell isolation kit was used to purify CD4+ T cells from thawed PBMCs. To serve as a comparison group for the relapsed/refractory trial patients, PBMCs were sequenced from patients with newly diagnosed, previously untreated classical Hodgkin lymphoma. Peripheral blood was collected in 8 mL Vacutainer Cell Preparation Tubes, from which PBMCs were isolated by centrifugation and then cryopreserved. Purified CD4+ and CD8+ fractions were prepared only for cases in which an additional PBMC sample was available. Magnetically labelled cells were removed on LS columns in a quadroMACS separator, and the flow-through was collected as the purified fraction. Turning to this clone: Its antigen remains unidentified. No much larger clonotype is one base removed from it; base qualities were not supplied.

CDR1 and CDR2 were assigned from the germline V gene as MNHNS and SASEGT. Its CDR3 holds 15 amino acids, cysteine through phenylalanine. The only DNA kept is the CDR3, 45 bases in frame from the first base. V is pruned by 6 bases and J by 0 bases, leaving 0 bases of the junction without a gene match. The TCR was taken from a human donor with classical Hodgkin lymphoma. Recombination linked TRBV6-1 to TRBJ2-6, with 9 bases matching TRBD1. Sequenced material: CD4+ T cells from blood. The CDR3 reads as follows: CASRDRGSGANVLTF. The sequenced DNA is TGTGCCAGCAGGGACAGGGGCTCTGGGGCCAACGTCCTGACTTTC.